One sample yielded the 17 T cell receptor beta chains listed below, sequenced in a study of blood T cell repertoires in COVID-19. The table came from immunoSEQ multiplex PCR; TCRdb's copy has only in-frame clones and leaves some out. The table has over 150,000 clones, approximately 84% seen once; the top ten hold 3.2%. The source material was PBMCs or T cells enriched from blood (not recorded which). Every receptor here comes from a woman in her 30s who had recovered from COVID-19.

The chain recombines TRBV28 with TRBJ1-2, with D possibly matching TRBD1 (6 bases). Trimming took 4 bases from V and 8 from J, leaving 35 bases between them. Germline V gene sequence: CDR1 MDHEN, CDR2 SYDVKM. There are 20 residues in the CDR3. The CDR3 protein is CASSSLIPLAGRGGRKGYTF. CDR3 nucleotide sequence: TGTGCCAGCAGTTCCTTAATCCCCCTCGCCGGGAGGGGGGGGAGGAAAGGCTACACCTTC.

The CDR3 here is CASSRSRQNTEAFF. The CDR3 region has the DNA TGTGCCAGTAGTAGGTCGCGGCAGAACACTGAAGCTTTCTTT. This rearrangement joins TRBV19 to TRBJ1-1, with no clear D. In germline, CDR1 is LNHDA, CDR2 SQIVND (reference sequence). The ends were cut back, 4 bases at V and 1 base at J, with 10 bases in the middle. CDR3 length: 14 amino acids.

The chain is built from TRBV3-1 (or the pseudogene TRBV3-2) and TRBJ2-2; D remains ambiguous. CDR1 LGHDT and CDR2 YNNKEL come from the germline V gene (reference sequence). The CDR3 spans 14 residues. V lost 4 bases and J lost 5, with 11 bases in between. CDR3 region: CASSPLDRTGELFF. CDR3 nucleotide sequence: TGTGCCAGCAGCCCCCTTGATCGGACCGGGGAGCTGTTTTTT.

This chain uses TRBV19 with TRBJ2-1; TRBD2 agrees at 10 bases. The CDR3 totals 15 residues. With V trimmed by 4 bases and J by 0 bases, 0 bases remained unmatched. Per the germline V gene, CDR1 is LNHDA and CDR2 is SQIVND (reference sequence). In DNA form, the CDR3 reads TGTGCCAGTAGTAGACTAGCGGGCTCCTACAATGAGCAGTTCTTC. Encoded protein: CASSRLAGSYNEQFF.

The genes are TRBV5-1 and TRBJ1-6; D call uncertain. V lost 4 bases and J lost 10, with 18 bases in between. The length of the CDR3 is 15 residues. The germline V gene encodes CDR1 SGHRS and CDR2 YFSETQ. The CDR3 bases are TGCGCCAGCAGCCTGCGGGAGGCAGGAGGATCACCCCTCCACTTT. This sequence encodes CASSLREAGGSPLHF.

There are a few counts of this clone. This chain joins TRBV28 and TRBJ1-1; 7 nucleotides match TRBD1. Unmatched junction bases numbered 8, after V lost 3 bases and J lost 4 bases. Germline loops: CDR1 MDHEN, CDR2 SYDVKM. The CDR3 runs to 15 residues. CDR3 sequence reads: CASSLGSAGGTEAFF. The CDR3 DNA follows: TGTGCCAGCAGTTTGGGAAGTGCAGGGGGCACTGAAGCTTTCTTT. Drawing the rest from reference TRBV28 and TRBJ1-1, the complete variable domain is DVKVTQSSRYLVKRTGEKVFLECVQDMDHENMFWYRQDPGLGLRLIYFSYDVKMKEKGDIPEGYSVSREKKERFSLILESASTNQTSMYLCASSLGSAGGTEAFFGQGTRLTVV.

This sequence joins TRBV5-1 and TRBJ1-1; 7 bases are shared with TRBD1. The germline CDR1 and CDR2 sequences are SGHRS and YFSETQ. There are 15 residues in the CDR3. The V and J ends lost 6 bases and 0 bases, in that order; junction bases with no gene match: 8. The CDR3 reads CASNVLGGLNTEAFF. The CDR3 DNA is TGCGCCAGCAACGTGTTAGGGGGCCTGAACACTGAAGCTTTCTTT.

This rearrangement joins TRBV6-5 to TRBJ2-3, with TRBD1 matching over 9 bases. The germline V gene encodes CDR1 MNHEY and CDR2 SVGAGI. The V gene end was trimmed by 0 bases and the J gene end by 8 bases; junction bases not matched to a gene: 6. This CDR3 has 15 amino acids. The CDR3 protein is CASSYSGTGLVTQYF. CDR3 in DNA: TGTGCCAGCAGTTACTCGGGGACAGGGCTTGTTACGCAGTATTTT.

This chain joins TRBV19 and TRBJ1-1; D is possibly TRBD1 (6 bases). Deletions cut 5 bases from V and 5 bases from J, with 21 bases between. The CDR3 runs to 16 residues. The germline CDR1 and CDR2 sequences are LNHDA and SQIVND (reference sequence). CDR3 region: CASSSPPQGFSTEAFF. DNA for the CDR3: TGTGCCAGTAGTTCCCCGCCGCAGGGGTTTTCGACTGAAGCTTTCTTT. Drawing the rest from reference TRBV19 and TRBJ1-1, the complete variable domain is DGGITQSPKYLFRKEGQNVTLSCEQNLNHDAMYWYRQDPGQGLRLIYYSQIVNDFQKGDIAEGYSVSREKKESFPLTVTSAQKNPTAFYLCASSSPPQGFSTEAFFGQGTRLTVV.

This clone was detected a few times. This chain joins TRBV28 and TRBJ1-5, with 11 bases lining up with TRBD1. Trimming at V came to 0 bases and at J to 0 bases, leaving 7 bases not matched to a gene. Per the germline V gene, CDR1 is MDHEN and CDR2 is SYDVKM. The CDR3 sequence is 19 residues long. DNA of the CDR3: TGTGCCAGCAGTTTATGGGGACAGGGGGTTAGAGGTAGCAATCAGCCCCAGCATTTT. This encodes CASSLWGQGVRGSNQPQHF.

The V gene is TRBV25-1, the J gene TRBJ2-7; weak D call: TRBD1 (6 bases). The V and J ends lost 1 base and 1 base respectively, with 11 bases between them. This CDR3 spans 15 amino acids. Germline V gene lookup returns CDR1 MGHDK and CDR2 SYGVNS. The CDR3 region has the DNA TGTGCCAGCAGTGAATCGCCAGGGGCATCCTACGAGCAGTACGTC. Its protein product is CASSESPGASYEQYV.

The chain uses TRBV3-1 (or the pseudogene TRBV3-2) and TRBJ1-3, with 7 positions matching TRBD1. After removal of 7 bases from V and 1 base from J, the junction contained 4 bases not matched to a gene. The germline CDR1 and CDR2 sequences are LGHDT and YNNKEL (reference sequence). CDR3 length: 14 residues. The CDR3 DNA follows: TGTGCCAGCAAACCCAGGGGGTCTGGAAACACCATATATTTT. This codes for CASKPRGSGNTIYF.

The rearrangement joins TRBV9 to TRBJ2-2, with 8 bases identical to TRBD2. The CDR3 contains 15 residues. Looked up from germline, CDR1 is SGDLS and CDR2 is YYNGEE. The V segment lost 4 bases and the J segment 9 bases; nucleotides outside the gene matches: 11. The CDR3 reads CASSRGLALRRELFF. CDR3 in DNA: TGTGCCAGCAGCCGCGGACTAGCCCTACGGAGGGAGCTGTTTTTT.

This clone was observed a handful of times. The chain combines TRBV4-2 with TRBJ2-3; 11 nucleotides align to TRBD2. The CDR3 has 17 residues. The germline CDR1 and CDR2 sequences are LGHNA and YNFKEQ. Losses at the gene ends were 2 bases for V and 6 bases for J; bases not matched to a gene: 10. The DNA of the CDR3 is TGTGCCAGCAGCCAACCGAATAGCGGGAGGGCGGAGGATACGCAGTATTTT. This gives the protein CASSQPNSGRAEDTQYF.

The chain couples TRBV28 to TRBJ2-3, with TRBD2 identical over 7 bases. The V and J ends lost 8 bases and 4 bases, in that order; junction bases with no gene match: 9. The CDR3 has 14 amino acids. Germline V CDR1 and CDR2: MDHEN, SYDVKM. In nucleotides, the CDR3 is TGTGCCAGCGAGACTAGCCTAGGTCCAGATACGCAGTATTTT. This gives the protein CASETSLGPDTQYF.

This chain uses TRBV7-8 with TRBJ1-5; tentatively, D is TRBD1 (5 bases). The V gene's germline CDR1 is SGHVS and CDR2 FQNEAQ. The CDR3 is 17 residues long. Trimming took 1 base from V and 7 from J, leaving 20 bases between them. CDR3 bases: TGTGCCAGCAGCTTAGATGTTACAGGCTCGTTAAGGCAGCCCCAGCATTTT. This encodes CASSLDVTGSLRQPQHF.

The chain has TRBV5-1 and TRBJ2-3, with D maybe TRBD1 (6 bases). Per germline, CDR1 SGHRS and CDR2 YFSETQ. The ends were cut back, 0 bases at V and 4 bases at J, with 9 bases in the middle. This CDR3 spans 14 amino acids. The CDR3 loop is CASSLVQGPDTQYF. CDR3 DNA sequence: TGCGCCAGCAGCTTGGTTCAGGGGCCAGATACGCAGTATTTT.